The rows below give T cell receptor beta chains drawn from one sample of a study of blood T cell repertoires in COVID-19. Sequenced by immunoSEQ multiplex PCR; TCRdb stores in-frame clones only, minus some. This table has around 300,000 clones, 70% to 90% appearing once. Material: peripheral blood. The receptor source for this set is a woman aged 25 to 39 who had recovered from COVID-19. CDR3s include the opening cysteine and the closing phenylalanine or tryptophan. D genes are given only for firm matches. Only part of the rows carry a size: once, few, many, or a class if the clone is expanded.

V gene: TRBV2; J gene: TRBJ1-4; D gene: NA; clone size: NA; CDR3 DNA: TGTGCCAGCAGTCGGCAGGGGACTAATGAAAAACTGTTTTTT; CDR3 protein: CASSRQGTNEKLFF
V gene: TRBV5-6; J gene: TRBJ2-7; D gene: TRBD1; clone size: NA; CDR3 DNA: TGTGCCAGCAGCACGGGACAGAGCTCCTACGAGCAGTACTTC; CDR3 protein: CASSTGQSSYEQYF
V gene: TRBV30; J gene: TRBJ2-7; D gene: NA; clone size: NA; CDR3 DNA: TGTGCCTGGAGCTTCTGGGAAGCGGCCTACGAGCAGTACTTC; CDR3 protein: CAWSFWEAAYEQYF
V gene: TRBV4-1; J gene: TRBJ1-2; D gene: NA; clone size: NA; CDR3 DNA: TGCGCCAGCAGCCAAGTCCAGGGCGATGGCTACACCTTC; CDR3 protein: CASSQVQGDGYTF
V gene: TRBV18; J gene: TRBJ2-6; D gene: NA; clone size: NA; CDR3 DNA: TGTGCCAGCTCACCCGGGGGTAACTCTGGGGCCAACGTCCTGACTTTC; CDR3 protein: CASSPGGNSGANVLTF
V gene: TRBV7-9; J gene: TRBJ1-4; D gene: NA; clone size: NA; CDR3 DNA: TGTGCCAGCAGTCCCGTGGGGGGAGCTAATGAAAAACTGTTTTTT; CDR3 protein: CASSPVGGANEKLFF
V gene: TRBV5-4; J gene: TRBJ2-7; D gene: NA; clone size: NA; CDR3 DNA: TGTGCCAGCAGCTTAGGAGTTAACTCCTACGAGCAGTACTTC; CDR3 protein: CASSLGVNSYEQYF
V gene: TRBV24-1; J gene: TRBJ1-5; D gene: NA; clone size: few; CDR3 DNA: TGTGCCACAGGGCTTAAGGGGATCGGCAATCAGCCCCAGCATTTT; CDR3 protein: CATGLKGIGNQPQHF
V gene: TRBV6-5; J gene: TRBJ1-3; D gene: TRBD1; clone size: NA; CDR3 DNA: TGTGCCAGCACGCAGGGGGCGAGAAACACCATATATTTT; CDR3 protein: CASTQGARNTIYF
V gene: TRBV19; J gene: TRBJ1-1; D gene: NA; clone size: NA; CDR3 DNA: TGTGCCAGTAGTATCGGCAGGGTTGAGGATGAAGCTTTCTTT; CDR3 protein: CASSIGRVEDEAFF
V gene: TRBV5-4; J gene: TRBJ1-4; D gene: NA; clone size: NA; CDR3 DNA: TGTGCCAGCAGTCCCCAGGGCGCAACTAATGAAAAACTGTTTTTT; CDR3 protein: CASSPQGATNEKLFF
V gene: TRBV11-2; J gene: TRBJ2-1; D gene: TRBD2; clone size: NA; CDR3 DNA: TGTGCCAGCAGCTTGGGGACTAGGGATGAGCAGTTCTTC; CDR3 protein: CASSLGTRDEQFF
V gene: TRBV2; J gene: TRBJ2-5; D gene: TRBD2; clone size: NA; CDR3 DNA: TGTGCCAGCAGTGAGGAGCGGGAATACAAAGAGACCCAGTACTTC; CDR3 protein: CASSEEREYKETQYF
V gene: TRBV9; J gene: TRBJ1-6; D gene: NA; clone size: NA; CDR3 DNA: TGTGCCAGCAGCGTAGCTCTGGGGGCGCGTTCACCCCTCCACTTT; CDR3 protein: CASSVALGARSPLHF
V gene: TRBV6-6; J gene: TRBJ1-1; D gene: NA; clone size: NA; CDR3 DNA: TGTGCCAGCAGCTCTACCTGGACCCGGGACATCGAAGCTTTCTTT; CDR3 protein: CASSSTWTRDIEAFF
V gene: TRBV5-1; J gene: TRBJ1-1; D gene: NA; clone size: NA; CDR3 DNA: TGCGCCAGCAGCTCAACAGGGCGGACTGAAGCTTTCTTT; CDR3 protein: CASSSTGRTEAFF
V gene: TRBV7-6; J gene: TRBJ2-7; D gene: NA; clone size: NA; CDR3 DNA: TGTGCCAGCAGCTTGATGGCCGGAGGGCTCTACGAGCAGTACTTC; CDR3 protein: CASSLMAGGLYEQYF
V gene: TRBV12-3/TRBV12-4; J gene: TRBJ1-2; D gene: TRBD1; clone size: many; CDR3 DNA: TGTGCCAGCAGTTGGGGACAGGAGGGCTACACCTTC; CDR3 protein: CASSWGQEGYTF
V gene: TRBV19; J gene: TRBJ2-1; D gene: NA; clone size: NA; CDR3 DNA: TGTGCCAGTAGTATCCTGCTAGGGGCGAATGAGCAGTTCTTC; CDR3 protein: CASSILLGANEQFF
V gene: TRBV4-3; J gene: TRBJ1-2; D gene: NA; clone size: NA; CDR3 DNA: TGCGCCAGCAGCCAAGATAAGCAGGGGTATGGCTACACCTTC; CDR3 protein: CASSQDKQGYGYTF
V gene: TRBV7-2; J gene: TRBJ1-1; D gene: NA; clone size: NA; CDR3 DNA: TGTGCCAGCAGCCCTCAGGGTATTCGCGCTGAAGCTTTCTTT; CDR3 protein: CASSPQGIRAEAFF
V gene: TRBV7-8; J gene: TRBJ2-7; D gene: NA; clone size: NA; CDR3 DNA: TGTGCCAGCAGCTTAGAGCTAGGGGGATCCTACGAGCAGTACTTC; CDR3 protein: CASSLELGGSYEQYF
V gene: TRBV7-3; J gene: TRBJ2-1; D gene: TRBD2; clone size: once; CDR3 DNA: TGTGCCAGCAGCCCTCGAGGGACTAGCGGGAGGAACTCCTACAATGAGCAGTTCTTC; CDR3 protein: CASSPRGTSGRNSYNEQFF
V gene: TRBV6-5; J gene: TRBJ1-6; D gene: TRBD1; clone size: NA; CDR3 DNA: TGTGCCAGCAGTTCCCGGGACAGAATTACTTACTCCCACTTT; CDR3 protein: CASSSRDRITYSHF
V gene: TRBV27; J gene: TRBJ1-5; D gene: TRBD1; clone size: once; CDR3 DNA: TGTGCCAGCAGTTTAGGAGGGGGCGAACAGCCCCAGCATTTT; CDR3 protein: CASSLGGGEQPQHF
V gene: TRBV9; J gene: TRBJ1-5; D gene: NA; clone size: NA; CDR3 DNA: TGTGCCAGCAGCGAGGAGGGAGGCGCTCAGCCCCAGCATTTT; CDR3 protein: CASSEEGGAQPQHF
V gene: TRBV19; J gene: TRBJ2-2; D gene: TRBD1; clone size: NA; CDR3 DNA: TGTGCCAGTAGTCCAGGAGGACAGGGGGAATCCAAAGCCGGGGAGCTGTTTTTT; CDR3 protein: CASSPGGQGESKAGELFF
V gene: TRBV6-5; J gene: TRBJ2-5; D gene: TRBD1; clone size: NA; CDR3 DNA: TGTGCCAGTACAGGGGTCGAGGAGACCCAGTACTTC; CDR3 protein: CASTGVEETQYF
V gene: TRBV24-1; J gene: TRBJ2-2; D gene: TRBD1; clone size: NA; CDR3 DNA: TGTGCCACCAAGGGACAGGGGCTCGGCACCGGGGAGCTGTTTTTT; CDR3 protein: CATKGQGLGTGELFF
V gene: TRBV10-3; J gene: TRBJ1-1; D gene: NA; clone size: once; CDR3 DNA: TGTGCCATCAGTGGGAACCAGGACACTGAAGCTTTCTTT; CDR3 protein: CAISGNQDTEAFF
V gene: TRBV15; J gene: TRBJ2-2; D gene: TRBD2; clone size: NA; CDR3 DNA: TGTGCCACCAGCAGGGGGACTAGCGGGGGCACCGGGGAGCTGTTTTTT; CDR3 protein: CATSRGTSGGTGELFF
V gene: TRBV5-6; J gene: TRBJ1-5; D gene: NA; clone size: NA; CDR3 DNA: TGTGCCAGCAGCTTGGGATCAGGACTCCAGCCCCAGCATTTT; CDR3 protein: CASSLGSGLQPQHF
V gene: TRBV14; J gene: TRBJ1-1; D gene: TRBD1; clone size: once; CDR3 DNA: TGTGCCAGCAGCCGGACAGGATACACTGAAGCTTTCTTT; CDR3 protein: CASSRTGYTEAFF
V gene: TRBV28; J gene: TRBJ2-5; D gene: TRBD1; clone size: few; CDR3 DNA: TGTGCCAGCAGTTCCCCAGGGACAGGGTTACAAGAGACCCAGTACTTC; CDR3 protein: CASSSPGTGLQETQYF
V gene: TRBV12-3/TRBV12-4; J gene: TRBJ2-2; D gene: NA; clone size: NA; CDR3 DNA: TGTGCCAGCCGGGACACCGGGGAGCTGTTTTTT; CDR3 protein: CASRDTGELFF
V gene: TRBV5-5; J gene: TRBJ2-5; D gene: TRBD1; clone size: NA; CDR3 DNA: TGTGCCAGCCGACCAGGTGGGACAGGGAGGGAGACCCAGTACTTC; CDR3 protein: CASRPGGTGRETQYF
V gene: TRBV5-4; J gene: TRBJ1-1; D gene: NA; clone size: NA; CDR3 DNA: TGTGCCAGCAGACCCGAGCTACAGGGCGGAAGCACTGAAGCTTTCTTT; CDR3 protein: CASRPELQGGSTEAFF
V gene: TRBV6-2/TRBV6-3; J gene: TRBJ2-3; D gene: NA; clone size: NA; CDR3 DNA: TGTGCCAGCAGTTACGGCGACTGGCGCACAGATACGCAGTATTTT; CDR3 protein: CASSYGDWRTDTQYF
V gene: TRBV4-1; J gene: TRBJ1-2; D gene: TRBD1; clone size: NA; CDR3 DNA: TGCGCCAGCAGCCATGCCGGGACAGAGAGTGGCTACACCTTC; CDR3 protein: CASSHAGTESGYTF
V gene: TRBV5-4; J gene: TRBJ2-5; D gene: NA; clone size: NA; CDR3 DNA: TGTGCCAGCAACCCCAACCCTGGAGGTGGGGAGACCCAGTACTTC; CDR3 protein: CASNPNPGGGETQYF
V gene: TRBV27; J gene: TRBJ2-1; D gene: TRBD2; clone size: NA; CDR3 DNA: TGTGCCAGCAGTCCGGGACTAGCAGTCAATGAGCAGTTCTTC; CDR3 protein: CASSPGLAVNEQFF
V gene: TRBV6-5; J gene: TRBJ2-1; D gene: TRBD1; clone size: NA; CDR3 DNA: TGTGCCAGCAGTTCCCGGACAGGGTGGGGCTACAATGAGCAGTTCTTC; CDR3 protein: CASSSRTGWGYNEQFF
V gene: TRBV7-9; J gene: TRBJ2-5; D gene: TRBD2; clone size: NA; CDR3 DNA: TGTGCCAGCAGCCCCTACTCTAGCGGAAAAGAGACCCAGTACTTC; CDR3 protein: CASSPYSSGKETQYF
V gene: TRBV5-1; J gene: TRBJ1-6; D gene: TRBD1; clone size: NA; CDR3 DNA: TGCGCCAGCAGACCCATGACAGGGGGCGAAACTTCACCCCTCCACTTT; CDR3 protein: CASRPMTGGETSPLHF
V gene: TRBV6-5; J gene: TRBJ1-2; D gene: NA; clone size: NA; CDR3 DNA: TGTGCCAGCAGAGACAGGCGATTAGGGAATGGCTACACCTTC; CDR3 protein: CASRDRRLGNGYTF
V gene: TRBV7-9; J gene: TRBJ2-7; D gene: TRBD1; clone size: NA; CDR3 DNA: TGTGCCAGCAGCTCTCGGACAGGGGACGGCGAGCAGTACTTC; CDR3 protein: CASSSRTGDGEQYF
V gene: TRBV7-3; J gene: TRBJ1-1; D gene: NA; clone size: NA; CDR3 DNA: TGTGCCAGCAGCTTAAAACCCCTCGACAGGCCGAACACTGAAGCTTTCTTT; CDR3 protein: CASSLKPLDRPNTEAFF
V gene: TRBV10-3; J gene: TRBJ2-5; D gene: NA; clone size: NA; CDR3 DNA: TGTGCCATCAGGGAGGGAGGAAAAGAGACCCAGTACTTC; CDR3 protein: CAIREGGKETQYF
V gene: TRBV5-8; J gene: TRBJ2-5; D gene: TRBD2; clone size: few; CDR3 DNA: TGTGCCAGCAGAGCACTAGCGGGAAGTACCCCTGCCCCCCGAGAGACCCAGTACTTC; CDR3 protein: CASRALAGSTPAPRETQYF
V gene: TRBV13; J gene: TRBJ2-1; D gene: TRBD2; clone size: NA; CDR3 DNA: TGTGCCAGCAGCTTAAGGACTAGTGATGAGCAGTTCTTC; CDR3 protein: CASSLRTSDEQFF
V gene: TRBV19; J gene: TRBJ2-1; D gene: TRBD2; clone size: NA; CDR3 DNA: TGTGCCAGTAGTATCATTAGCGGGAGGGCCTACAATGAGCAGTTCTTC; CDR3 protein: CASSIISGRAYNEQFF
V gene: TRBV24-1; J gene: TRBJ2-1; D gene: NA; clone size: NA; CDR3 DNA: TGTGCCACCGGGGGGACTTATTCCTACAATGAGCAGTTCTTC; CDR3 protein: CATGGTYSYNEQFF
V gene: TRBV3-1/TRBV3-2; J gene: TRBJ2-7; D gene: TRBD2; clone size: NA; CDR3 DNA: TGTGCCAGCAGCCTACGGCGGGAGGTCGACGAGCAGTACTTC; CDR3 protein: CASSLRREVDEQYF
V gene: TRBV7-3; J gene: TRBJ2-3; D gene: NA; clone size: NA; CDR3 DNA: TGTGCCAGCAGCTCAAGGGGGGGAGTTCGCACAGATACGCAGTATTTT; CDR3 protein: CASSSRGGVRTDTQYF
V gene: TRBV2; J gene: TRBJ2-4; D gene: NA; clone size: NA; CDR3 DNA: TGTGCCAGTCGAGGGTTCAGAAAAAACATTCAGTACTTC; CDR3 protein: CASRGFRKNIQYF
V gene: TRBV6-4; J gene: TRBJ2-7; D gene: TRBD2; clone size: NA; CDR3 DNA: TGTGCCTTTGCCGGGACTAGCGTTGCCTACGAGCAGTACTTC; CDR3 protein: CAFAGTSVAYEQYF